This T cell receptor (beta chain) was captured in a study of T cell responses to AZD1222 COVID-19 vaccine. Study-wide findings and caveats: Seropositive at baseline were only a handful of AZD1222 recipients.

This CDR3 region has 15 residues. Deletions cut 5 bases from V and 6 bases from J, with 19 bases between. Germline V gives CDR1 MNHEY, CDR2 SVGAGI. The assay was immunoSEQ multiplex PCR, and TCRdb's table has in-frame clones only and misses some. The table shows some 130,000 clones, with around 85% occurring only once. Comment on this clone: The target antigen is unknown.

Here the sequenced sample was peripheral blood, taken 28 days after the second dose of the MenACWY control vaccine. The J gene is TRBJ1-1, the V gene TRBV6-5; weak D call: TRBD1 (6 bases). This clonotype originated in an adult who received the MenACWY meningococcal vaccine as a control. The CDR3 nucleotides read TGTGCCAGCAGTCCCTACAGCACAGGGAATCCTGAAGCTTTCTTT. Its translation: CASSPYSTGNPEAFF.